This TCR beta chain comes out of a study of blood T cell repertoires in COVID-19. Study at large: COVID-19 samples from acute and convalescent phases originated in the United States, Italy and Spain. Nucleic acid was either cDNA or gDNA, and it came from T cells, B-cell-depleted T cells, or PBMCs.

CDR3 size: 16 residues. The germline CDR1 and CDR2 sequences are SGHDT and YYEEEE. Trimming removed 2 bases at V and 0 bases at J, with 9 bases between. As handled by the study authors: Reference gene primer amplification gave estimated nucleated cell counts. The table came from immunoSEQ multiplex PCR; TCRdb's copy has only in-frame clones and leaves some out. That table supplies the V and J calls and clone size; D and trimming were determined from the DNA. Here the sample spans 300,000 to 450,000 clones, 75% to 90% being singletons. Sequenced sample: peripheral blood. This sequence was found in a woman under 30 with acute or convalescent COVID-19. The V call is TRBV5-6, the J call TRBJ1-6; a weak D match, TRBD1 (6 bases). CDR3 nucleotides: TGTGCCAGCAGCTTTCAGGGGAGCTCCTATAATTCACCCCTCCACTTT. Its translation: CASSFQGSSYNSPLHF.